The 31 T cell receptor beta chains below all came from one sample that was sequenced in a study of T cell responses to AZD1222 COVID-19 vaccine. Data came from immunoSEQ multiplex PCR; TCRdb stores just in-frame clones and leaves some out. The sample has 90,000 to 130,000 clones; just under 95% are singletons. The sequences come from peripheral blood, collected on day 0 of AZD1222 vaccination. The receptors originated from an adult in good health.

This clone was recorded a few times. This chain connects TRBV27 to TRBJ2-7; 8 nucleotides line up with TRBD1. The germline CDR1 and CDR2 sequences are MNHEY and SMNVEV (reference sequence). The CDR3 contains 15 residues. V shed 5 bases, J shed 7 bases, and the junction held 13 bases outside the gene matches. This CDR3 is CASSTPDRGKGEQYF. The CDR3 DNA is TGTGCCAGCAGTACCCCTGACAGGGGCAAGGGGGAGCAGTACTTC.

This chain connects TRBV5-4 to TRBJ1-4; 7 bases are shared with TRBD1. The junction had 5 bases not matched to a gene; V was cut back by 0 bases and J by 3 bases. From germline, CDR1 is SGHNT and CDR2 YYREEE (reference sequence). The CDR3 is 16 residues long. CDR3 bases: TGTGCCAGCAGCTTGGCGATTAGGGGGCCTAATGAAAAACTGTTTTTT. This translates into CASSLAIRGPNEKLFF.

The CDR3 region is CASSHGTGSSPLHF. CDR3 coding DNA: TGTGCCAGCAGTCACGGGACAGGGTCTTCACCCCTCCACTTT. The chain employs TRBV5-8 and TRBJ1-6, with 9 bases fitting TRBD1. The length of the CDR3 is 14 residues. The trim removed 5 bases at V and 9 bases at J, leaving 6 bases unmatched. The germline CDR1 and CDR2 sequences are SGHTS and YDEGEE.

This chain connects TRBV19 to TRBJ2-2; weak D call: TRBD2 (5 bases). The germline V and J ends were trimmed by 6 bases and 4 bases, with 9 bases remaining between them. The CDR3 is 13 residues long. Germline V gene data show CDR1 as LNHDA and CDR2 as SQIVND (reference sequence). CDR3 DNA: TGTGCCAGTAGACTGGGAGTCACCGGGGAGCTGTTTTTT. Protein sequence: CASRLGVTGELFF. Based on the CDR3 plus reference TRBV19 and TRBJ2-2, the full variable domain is DGGITQSPKYLFRKEGQNVTLSCEQNLNHDAMYWYRQDPGQGLRLIYYSQIVNDFQKGDIAEGYSVSREKKESFPLTVTSAQKNPTAFYLCASRLGVTGELFFGEGSRLTVL.

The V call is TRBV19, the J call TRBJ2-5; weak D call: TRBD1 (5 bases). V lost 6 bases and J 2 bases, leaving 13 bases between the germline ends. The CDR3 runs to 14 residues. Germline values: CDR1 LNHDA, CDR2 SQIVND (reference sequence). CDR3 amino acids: CASSPTVMQETQYF. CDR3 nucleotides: TGTGCCAGTAGCCCGACAGTTATGCAAGAGACCCAGTACTTC.

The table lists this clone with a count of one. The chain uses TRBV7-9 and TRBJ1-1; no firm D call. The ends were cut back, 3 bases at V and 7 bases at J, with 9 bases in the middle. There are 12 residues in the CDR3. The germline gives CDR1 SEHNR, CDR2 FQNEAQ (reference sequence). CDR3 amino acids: CASSLGWGEAFF. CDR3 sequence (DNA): TGTGCCAGCAGCTTGGGTTGGGGTGAAGCTTTCTTT.

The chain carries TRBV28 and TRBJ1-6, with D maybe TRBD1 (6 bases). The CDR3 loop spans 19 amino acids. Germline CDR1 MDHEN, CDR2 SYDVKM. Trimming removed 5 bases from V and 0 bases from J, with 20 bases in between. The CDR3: CASSGPDSRLSSYNSPLHF. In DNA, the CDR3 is TGTGCCAGCAGTGGACCGGACAGTCGGCTGAGCTCCTATAATTCACCCCTCCACTTT.

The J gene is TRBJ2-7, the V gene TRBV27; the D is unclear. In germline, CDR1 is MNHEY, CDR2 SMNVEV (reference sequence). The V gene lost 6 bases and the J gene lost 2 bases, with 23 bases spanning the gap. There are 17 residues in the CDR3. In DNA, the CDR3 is TGTGCCAGCAGAAAGGAATTTTCAGCAGTTTGGGCCTACGAGCAGTACTTC. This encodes CASRKEFSAVWAYEQYF.

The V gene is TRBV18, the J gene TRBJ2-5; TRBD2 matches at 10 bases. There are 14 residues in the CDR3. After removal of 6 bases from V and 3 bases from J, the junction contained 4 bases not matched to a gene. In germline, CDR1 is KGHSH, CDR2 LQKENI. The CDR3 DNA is TGTGCCAGCTCTCGGAGCGGGGGGGAAGAGACCCAGTACTTC. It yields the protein CASSRSGGEETQYF.

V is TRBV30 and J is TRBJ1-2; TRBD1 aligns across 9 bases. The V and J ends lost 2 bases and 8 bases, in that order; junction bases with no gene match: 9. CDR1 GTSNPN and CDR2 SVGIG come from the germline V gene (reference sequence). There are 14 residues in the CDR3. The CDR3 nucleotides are TGTGCCTGGAGTATGGGGACAGGGAGTAACGGCTACACCTTC. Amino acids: CAWSMGTGSNGYTF.

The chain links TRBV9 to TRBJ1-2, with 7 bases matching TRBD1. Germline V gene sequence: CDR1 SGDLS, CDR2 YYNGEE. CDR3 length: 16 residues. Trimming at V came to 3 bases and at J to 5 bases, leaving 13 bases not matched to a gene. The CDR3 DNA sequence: TGTGCCAGCAGCGAGGGGCTTAGTGGACAGGTGTATGGCTACACCTTC. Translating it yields CASSEGLSGQVYGYTF.

CDR3 residues: CASSLRLANNTGELFF. As DNA, the CDR3 is TGTGCCAGCAGCCTCAGACTAGCTAATAACACCGGGGAGCTGTTTTTT. The rearrangement joins TRBV4-2 to TRBJ2-2; TRBD2 aligns across 7 bases. The CDR3 is 16 amino acids. CDR1 and CDR2 (germline): LGHNA, YNFKEQ. J was trimmed by 2 bases and V by 4 bases; bases with no gene match: 7.

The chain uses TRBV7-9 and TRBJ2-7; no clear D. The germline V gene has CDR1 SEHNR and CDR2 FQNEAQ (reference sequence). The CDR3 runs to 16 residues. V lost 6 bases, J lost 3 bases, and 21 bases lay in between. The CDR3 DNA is TGTGCCAGCAGTCCTCCCATGGCCGCCTTGGGCTACGAGCAGTACTTC. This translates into CASSPPMAALGYEQYF.

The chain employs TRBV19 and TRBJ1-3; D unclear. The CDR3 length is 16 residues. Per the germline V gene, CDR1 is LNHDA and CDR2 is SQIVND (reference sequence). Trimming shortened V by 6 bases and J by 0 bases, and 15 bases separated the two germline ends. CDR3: CASSPRLGVSGNTIYF. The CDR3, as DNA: TGTGCCAGTAGCCCTCGACTCGGAGTCTCTGGAAACACCATATATTTT.

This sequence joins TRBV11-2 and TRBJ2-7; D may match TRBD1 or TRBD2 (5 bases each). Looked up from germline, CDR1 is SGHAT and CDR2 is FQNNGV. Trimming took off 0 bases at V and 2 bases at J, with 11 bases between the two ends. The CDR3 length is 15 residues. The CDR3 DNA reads TGTGCCAGCAGCTTAGAGGGGGTTCCTACCTACGAGCAGTACTTC. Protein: CASSLEGVPTYEQYF.

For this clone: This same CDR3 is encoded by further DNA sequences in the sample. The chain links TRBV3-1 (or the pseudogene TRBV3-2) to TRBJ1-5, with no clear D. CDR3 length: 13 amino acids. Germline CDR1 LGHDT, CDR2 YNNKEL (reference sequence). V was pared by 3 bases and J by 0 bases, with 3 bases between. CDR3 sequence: CASSQGSNQPQHF. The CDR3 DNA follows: TGTGCCAGCAGCCAGGGTAGCAATCAGCCCCAGCATTTT.

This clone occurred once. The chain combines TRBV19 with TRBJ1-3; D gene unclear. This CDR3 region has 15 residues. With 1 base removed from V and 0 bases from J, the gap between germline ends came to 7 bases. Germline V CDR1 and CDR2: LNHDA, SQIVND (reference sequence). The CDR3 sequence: CASSIVRSSGNTIYF. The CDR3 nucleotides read TGTGCCAGTAGTATAGTAAGAAGCTCTGGAAACACCATATATTTT. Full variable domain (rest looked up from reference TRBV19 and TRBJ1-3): DGGITQSPKYLFRKEGQNVTLSCEQNLNHDAMYWYRQDPGQGLRLIYYSQIVNDFQKGDIAEGYSVSREKKESFPLTVTSAQKNPTAFYLCASSIVRSSGNTIYFGEGSWLTVV.

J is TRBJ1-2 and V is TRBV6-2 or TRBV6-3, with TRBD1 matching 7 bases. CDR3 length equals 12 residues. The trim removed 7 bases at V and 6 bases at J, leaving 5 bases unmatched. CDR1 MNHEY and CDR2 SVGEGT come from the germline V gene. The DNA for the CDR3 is TGTGCCAGCACCCCAGGGGGTCATGGCTACACCTTC. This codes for CASTPGGHGYTF.

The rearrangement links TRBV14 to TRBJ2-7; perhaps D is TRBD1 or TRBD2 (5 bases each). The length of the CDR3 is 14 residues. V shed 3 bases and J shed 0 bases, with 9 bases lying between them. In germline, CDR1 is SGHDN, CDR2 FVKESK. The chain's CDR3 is CASSHWDGSYEQYF. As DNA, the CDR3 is TGTGCCAGCAGCCACTGGGACGGCTCCTACGAGCAGTACTTC. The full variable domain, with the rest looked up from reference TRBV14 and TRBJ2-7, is EAGVTQFPSHSVIEKGQTVTLRCDPISGHDNLYWYRRVMGKEIKFLLHFVKESKQDESGMPNNRFLAERTGGTYSTLKVQPAELEDSGVYFCASSHWDGSYEQYFGPGTRLTVT.

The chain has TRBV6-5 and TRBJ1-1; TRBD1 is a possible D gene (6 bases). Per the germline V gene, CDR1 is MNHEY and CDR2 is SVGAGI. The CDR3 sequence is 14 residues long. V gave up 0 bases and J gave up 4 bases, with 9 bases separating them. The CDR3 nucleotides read TGTGCCAGCAGTTACTCGGGGGCAAGCACTGAAGCTTTCTTT. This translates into CASSYSGASTEAFF.

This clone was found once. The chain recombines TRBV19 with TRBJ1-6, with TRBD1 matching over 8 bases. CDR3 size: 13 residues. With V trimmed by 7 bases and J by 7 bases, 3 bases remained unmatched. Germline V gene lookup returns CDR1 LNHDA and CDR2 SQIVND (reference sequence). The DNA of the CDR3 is TGTGCCAGTACGACAGGGGTGAATTCACCCCTCCACTTT. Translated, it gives CASTTGVNSPLHF.

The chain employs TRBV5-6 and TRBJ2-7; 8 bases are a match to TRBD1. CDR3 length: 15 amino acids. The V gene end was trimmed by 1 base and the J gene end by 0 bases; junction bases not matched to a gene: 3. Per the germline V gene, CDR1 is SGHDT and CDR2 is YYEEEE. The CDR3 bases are TGTGCCAGCAGCTTGACAGGGGGAAACTCCTACGAGCAGTACTTC. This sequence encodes CASSLTGGNSYEQYF. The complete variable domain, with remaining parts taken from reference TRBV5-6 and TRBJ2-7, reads DAGVTQSPTHLIKTRGQQVTLRCSPKSGHDTVSWYQQALGQGPQFIFQYYEEEERQRGNFPDRFSGHQFPNYSSELNVNALLLGDSALYLCASSLTGGNSYEQYFGPGTRLTVT.

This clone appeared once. The CDR3 spells CASRNAGEKETQYF. CDR3 coding DNA: TGCGCCAGCAGGAATGCAGGGGAGAAAGAGACCCAGTACTTC. The chain employs TRBV5-1 and TRBJ2-5, with TRBD1 as a possible D gene (6 bases). CDR3 size: 14 residues. Germline V gene data show CDR1 as SGHRS and CDR2 as YFSETQ. V gave up 5 bases and J gave up 3 bases, with 14 bases separating them.

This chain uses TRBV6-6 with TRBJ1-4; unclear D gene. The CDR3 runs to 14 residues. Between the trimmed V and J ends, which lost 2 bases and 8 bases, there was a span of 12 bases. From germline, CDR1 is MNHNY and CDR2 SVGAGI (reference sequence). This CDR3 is CASSYGRKGEKLFF. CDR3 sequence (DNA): TGTGCCAGCAGTTACGGCAGAAAAGGGGAAAAACTGTTTTTT.

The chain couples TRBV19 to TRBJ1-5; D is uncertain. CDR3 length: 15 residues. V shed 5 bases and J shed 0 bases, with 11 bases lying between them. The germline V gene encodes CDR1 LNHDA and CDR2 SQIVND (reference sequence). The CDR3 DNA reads TGTGCCAGTAGTCCAGGAGATTATAGCAATCAGCCCCAGCATTTT. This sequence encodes CASSPGDYSNQPQHF.

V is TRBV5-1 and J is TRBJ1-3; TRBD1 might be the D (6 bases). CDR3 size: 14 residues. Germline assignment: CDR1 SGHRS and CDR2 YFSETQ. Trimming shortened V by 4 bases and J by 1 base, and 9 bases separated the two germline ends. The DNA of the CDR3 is TGCGCCAGCAGCCCCAGGGGTTCTGGAAACACCATATATTTT. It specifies CASSPRGSGNTIYF.

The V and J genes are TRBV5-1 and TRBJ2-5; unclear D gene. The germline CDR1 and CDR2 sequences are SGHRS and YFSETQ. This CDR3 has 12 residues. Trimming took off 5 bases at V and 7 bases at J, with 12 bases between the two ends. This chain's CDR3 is CASSSPALTQYF. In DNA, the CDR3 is TGCGCCAGCAGTTCTCCAGCCTTGACCCAGTACTTC.

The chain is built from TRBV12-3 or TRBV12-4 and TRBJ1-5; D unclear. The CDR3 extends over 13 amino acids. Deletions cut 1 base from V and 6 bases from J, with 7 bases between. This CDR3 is CASSLGVPQPQHF. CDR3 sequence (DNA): TGTGCCAGCAGTTTAGGGGTGCCTCAGCCCCAGCATTTT.

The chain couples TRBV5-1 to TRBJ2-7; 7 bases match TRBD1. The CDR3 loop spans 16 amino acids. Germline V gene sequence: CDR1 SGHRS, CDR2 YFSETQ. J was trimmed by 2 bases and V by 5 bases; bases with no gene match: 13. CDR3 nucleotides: TGCGCCAGCAGACGAACAGGGGACGCGCGTACCTACGAGCAGTACTTC. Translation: CASRRTGDARTYEQYF.

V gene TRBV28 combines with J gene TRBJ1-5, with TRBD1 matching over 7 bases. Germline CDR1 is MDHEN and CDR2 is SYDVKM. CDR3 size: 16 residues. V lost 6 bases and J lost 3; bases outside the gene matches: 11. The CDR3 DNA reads TGTGCCAGCAGCCAACCGGGACAGCCAAACAATCAGCCCCAGCATTTT. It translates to CASSQPGQPNNQPQHF.

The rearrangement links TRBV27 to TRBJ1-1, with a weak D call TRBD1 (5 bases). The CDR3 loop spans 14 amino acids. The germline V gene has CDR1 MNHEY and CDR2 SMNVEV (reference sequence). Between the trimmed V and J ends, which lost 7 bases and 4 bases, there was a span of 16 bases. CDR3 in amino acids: CASISGNRGTEAFF. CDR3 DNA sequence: TGTGCCAGCATCTCCGGTAATAGGGGCACTGAAGCTTTCTTT.